The 15 T cell receptor beta chains below were found in one sample sequenced in a study of T cells in Graves' hyperthyroidism and ophthalmopathy. Regions amplified from RNA transcripts were the TCR beta CDR3 regions. An initial round of RT-PCR targeting the TCR CDR3 relied on the HTBI primer set. Via MiXCR, TCRdb re-called the multiplex PCR reads, giving one row per CDR3 protein. The sample includes approximately 710,000 distinct CDR3 sequences, about 18% of them seen just once. The sample was blood. All receptors come from a man in his forties or fifties with Graves' hyperthyroidism.

The chain recombines TRBV19 with TRBJ2-7, with D perhaps being TRBD1 or TRBD2 (6 bases each). Germline CDR1 reads LNHDA; CDR2 reads SQIVND (reference sequence). The germline V and J ends were trimmed by 6 bases and 6 bases, with 30 bases remaining between them. The CDR3 extends over 18 amino acids. The CDR3 DNA reads TGTGCCAGTAGCCCTCTGGGGGCTAGACTGCCCCGGAGGGGCGAGCAGTACTTC. This translates into CASSPLGARLPRRGEQYF.

This chain joins TRBV5-1 and TRBJ2-7; TRBD1 matches at 9 bases. Germline V gives CDR1 SGHRS, CDR2 YFSETQ. J gave up 0 bases and V 6 bases, and 4 bases lay outside the gene matches. CDR3 length equals 14 residues. The CDR3 DNA sequence: TGCGCCAGCAAAAGGGACAGGGACTCCTACGAGCAGTACTTC. Protein sequence: CASKRDRDSYEQYF. Based on the CDR3 plus reference TRBV5-1 and TRBJ2-7, the full variable domain is KAGVTQTPRYLIKTRGQQVTLSCSPISGHRSVSWYQQTPGQGLQFLFEYFSETQRNKGNFPGRFSGRQFSNSRSEMNVSTLELGDSALYLCASKRDRDSYEQYFGPGTRLTVT.

In this sample, this clonotype turned up many times. The gene calls are TRBV10-3 and TRBJ2-3; D not resolved. V was cut by 0 bases and J by 1 base, with 11 bases left in between. The CDR3 sequence is 16 residues long. The germline gives CDR1 ENHRY, CDR2 SYGVKD. The CDR3 protein is CAISESGRTGTDTQYF. CDR3 sequence (DNA): TGTGCCATCAGTGAGTCAGGTCGGACGGGCACAGATACGCAGTATTTT.

This clonotype was counted only a few times. The V call is TRBV12-3 or TRBV12-4, the J call TRBJ1-6, with TRBD1 identical over 7 bases. The CDR3 has 16 residues. V lost 4 bases to trimming and J lost 8 bases; unmatched junction nucleotides: 11. CDR3 residues: CASSSRAYRGHSPLHF. The CDR3 DNA follows: TGTGCCAGCAGTTCCCGGGCCTACAGGGGACATTCACCCCTCCACTTT.

This clonotype occurred a few times. J is TRBJ2-7 and V is TRBV15, with D perhaps matching TRBD2 (6 bases). Germline V CDR1 and CDR2: LNHNV, YYDKDF (reference sequence). Trimming removed 0 bases from V and 4 bases from J, with 19 bases in between. This CDR3 contains 17 residues. CDR3 in DNA: TGTGCCACCAGCAGAGAAAATTGGGCGGGAATCCCTTACGAGCAGTACTTC. Translation: CATSRENWAGIPYEQYF. Full variable domain (rest looked up from reference TRBV15 and TRBJ2-7): DAMVIQNPRYQVTQFGKPVTLSCSQTLNHNVMYWYQQKSSQAPKLLFHYYDKDFNNEADTPDNFQSRRPNTSFCFLDIRSPGLGDTAMYLCATSRENWAGIPYEQYFGPGTRLTVT.

For this clonotype: Likely a read error: the CDR3 ends without its conserved phenylalanine or tryptophan. The rearrangement uses TRBV20-1 and TRBJ2-1, with 9 positions matching TRBD1. The trim removed 5 bases at V and 4 bases at J, leaving 9 bases unmatched. CDR1 DFQATT and CDR2 SNEGSKA come from the germline V gene (reference sequence). The CDR3 has 15 residues. The chain's CDR3 is CSAPPGTGSYNEQFY. The CDR3, as DNA: TGCAGTGCTCCCCCCGGGACAGGGTCTTACAATGAGCAGTTCTAC.

This clonotype was observed a few times. V is TRBV10-3 and J is TRBJ2-1, with 7 bases aligning to TRBD2. CDR1 and CDR2 (germline): ENHRY, SYGVKD. V shed 3 bases, J shed 3 bases, and the junction held 5 bases outside the gene matches. There are 15 residues in the CDR3. CDR3 region: CAISDSTSDYNEQFF. CDR3 coding DNA: TGTGCCATCAGTGACAGCACTAGCGACTACAATGAGCAGTTCTTC.

This clonotype was observed at least ten times. The chain has TRBV10-3 and TRBJ2-7; 7 positions agree with TRBD2. The CDR3 length is 16 residues. The V gene's germline CDR1 is ENHRY and CDR2 SYGVKD. The trim removed 7 bases at V and 2 bases at J, leaving 14 bases unmatched. The CDR3 sequence: CAINPGPQRGTYEQYF. CDR3 sequence (DNA): TGTGCCATCAACCCCGGCCCCCAGCGGGGTACCTACGAGCAGTACTTC.

A note on this clonotype: A much larger clone differs by one base, so this may be a read error. The gene calls are TRBV2 and TRBJ1-2; TRBD1 aligns across 8 bases. CDR3 length: 14 residues. In germline, CDR1 is SNHLY, CDR2 FYNNEI. CDR3 nucleotide sequence: TGTGCCAGCAGGAGGGACAGGCCGCCCTATGACTACACCTTC. Its protein product is CASRRDRPPYDYTF.

This clonotype was observed at least ten times. This chain connects TRBV12-3 or TRBV12-4 to TRBJ2-7; 13 nucleotides match TRBD2. CDR3 size: 14 residues. V shed 10 bases, J shed 6 bases, and the junction held 9 bases outside the gene matches. The CDR3 here is CATRTSGGPPEQYF. The CDR3, as DNA: TGTGCCACCAGGACTAGCGGGGGCCCGCCCGAGCAGTACTTC.

The sample holds many counts of this clonotype. The chain couples TRBV12-3 or TRBV12-4 to TRBJ1-1; TRBD1 matches 7 bases. The CDR3 is made up of 15 amino acids. V shed 2 bases and J 1 base; nucleotides not matched to a gene: 4. This CDR3 is CASSLFQGGNTEAFF. The CDR3 nucleotides read TGTGCCAGCAGTTTATTCCAGGGGGGGAACACTGAAGCTTTCTTT.

This clonotype was seen a handful of times. The gene calls are TRBV7-3 and TRBJ2-2; D is perhaps TRBD1 (5 bases). V dropped 2 bases and J dropped 8 bases, with 18 bases sitting between them. From germline, CDR1 is SGHTA and CDR2 FQGTGA. This CDR3 region has 16 residues. CDR3 nucleotide sequence: TGTGCCAGCAGCTTAGGGGCAGGATTTGTCCCAGGGGAGCTGTTTTTT. Translating it yields CASSLGAGFVPGELFF.

This clonotype was observed many times. J is TRBJ2-1 and V is TRBV7-3; D is unresolved. V was trimmed by 1 base and J by 7 bases, leaving 11 bases between them. The germline V gene has CDR1 SGHTA and CDR2 FQGTGA. The CDR3 covers 14 residues. The CDR3 DNA sequence: TGTGCCAGCAGCTTAAGCCCATTGGGGAATGAGCAGTTCTTC. As protein: CASSLSPLGNEQFF.

This clonotype was detected many times. V and J are TRBV18 and TRBJ2-1, with D hard to call. The CDR3 sequence is 12 residues long. The germline V and J ends were trimmed by 5 bases and 5 bases, with 7 bases remaining between them. Germline loops: CDR1 KGHSH, CDR2 LQKENI. CDR3 amino acids: CASSTPNNEQFF. The CDR3 DNA sequence: TGTGCCAGCTCAACGCCTAACAATGAGCAGTTCTTC.

Concerning this clonotype itself: The CDR3 does not end in the conserved phenylalanine or tryptophan, so this is likely a read error. The chain links TRBV28 to TRBJ1-2; 8 bases fit TRBD1. Germline V gene lookup returns CDR1 MDHEN and CDR2 SYDVKM. V gave up 4 bases and J gave up 3 bases; unmatched junction bases: 7. There are 15 residues in the CDR3. CDR3 protein: CASSSQTGVDYGYTL. CDR3 nucleotides: TGTGCCAGCAGTTCACAGACAGGGGTGGACTATGGCTACACCCTC.